This T cell receptor beta chain was recorded in a study of cytomegalovirus exposure and HLA in healthy donors. Study details: The same platform was used for the 120 or so validation repertoires as for the approximately 720 first-cohort repertoires, as reported in a later analysis. General study findings and limits: It was approximately 160 TCR beta chains that were listed as cytomegalovirus-associated. The classifier reportedly diagnosed cytomegalovirus status with high specificity and sensitivity. Subsequent analysis showed first-cohort TCR clusters tending to co-occur in some 110 validation repertoires.

The data were produced by immunoSEQ multiplex PCR, yet TCRdb's version contains in-frame clones alone and is incomplete. The sample consists of over 200,000 clones, about 91% of them appearing once. Germline V gene lookup returns CDR1 MNHEY and CDR2 SVGAGI. The CDR3 contains 12 residues. Trimming took off 9 bases at V and 1 base at J, with 6 bases between the two ends. A few counts support this clone. The antigen remains unidentified. This clonotype was sampled from a woman aged 18 to 35 in good health and CMV-seronegative. The sequenced sample consisted of PBMCs. The V and J genes are TRBV6-5 and TRBJ2-2; D remains unclear. The DNA for the CDR3 is TGTGCCAGTAGAGAGAACACCGGGGAGCTGTTTTTT. Amino acids: CASRENTGELFF.